This TCR beta chain was recovered during a study of T cell responses to AZD1222 COVID-19 vaccine. About the study: Some second doses came at about 4 weeks and others at about 12 weeks; these were pooled. Regarding the study as a whole: Within unmutated variant regions lay the reported targets of nearly half of spike-specific TCRs.

Trimming shortened V by 8 bases and J by 0 bases, and 8 bases separated the two germline ends. CDR3 size: 13 residues. Germline V gives CDR1 MNHEY, CDR2 SVGAGI. Assay used: immunoSEQ multiplex PCR; TCRdb lists only in-frame clones, some missing. The profile shows 150,000 or so clones, over 90% of them singletons. About this clone itself: Its antigen is unknown.

This sequence originates from an adult in good health. The chain recombines TRBV6-5 with TRBJ2-1; unclear D gene. The sequences come from peripheral blood, collected on day 0 of AZD1222 vaccination. Here the CDR3 DNA reads TGTGCCAGCTGGAGTAGCTCCTACAATGAGCAGTTCTTC. This translates into CASWSSSYNEQFF.